This TCR beta chain came from a study of cytotoxic CD8 clonotypes in ibrutinib-treated CLL (TCRdb year 2021). Notes on the research overall: The cohort included about 15 treatment-naive and 11 to 12 relapsed/refractory patients; around 17 were IGHV unmutated. Responses were partial in around 24 patients and complete in 2; after median around 72 months follow-up, roughly 15 stayed in remission and roughly twelve progressed. Response samples were taken after a median of 12 months on treatment, ranging from roughly 6 to 36 months. Cryopreserved peripheral blood mononuclear cells were collected before treatment, at response, and at either disease progression or sustained remission. All remission and progressive disease samples were collected while patients were still receiving ibrutinib. Longitudinal samples were obtainable from about 30% of the roughly 90 participants in the trial. An average of around 250,000 productive templates and tens of thousands of productive rearrangements was obtained per sample.

According to the germline V gene, CDR1 reads MNHNS and CDR2 reads SASEGT. There are 16 amino acids in the CDR3, from cysteine to phenylalanine inclusive. Only the CDR3 portion is preserved as DNA: 48 bases, with reading frame beginning at the first base. V loses 1 base, J loses 3 bases, and the germline ends lie 12 bases apart. A MiSeq instrument was used for deep resolution sequencing, which targeted depths ranging from 1 in 1 million up to 1 in 200,000 T cells, with coverage averaging 10x for each clonotype. The immunoSEQ hsTCRB Kit was used to generate the TCR beta libraries. Per the source publication's procedure: The data were analyzed with ImmunoSEQ Analyzer and ImmunoSEQ Data Assistant, and V, D and J gene assignments followed IMGT definitions. Clonality, which ranges from 0 to 1, was calculated by subtracting the normalized Shannon entropy of productive rearrangement frequencies from one. Public clonotype analysis was restricted to overrepresented clonotypes comprising at least 0.05% of each patient's repertoire. Repertoires from around 13 age-matched healthy donors in immuneACCESS were used as clonality controls. Here the immuneACCESS table is served through TCRdb, limited to in-frame sequences with V and J called. Missing clones are a known gap in these copies; in checked studies unresolved V genes cover under half, and the rest lacks a known reason. V and J calls and clone size come straight from that table; D and trimming were deduced from the DNA. The sample has some 14,000 clones on record, approximately 48% of them singletons. Around 34% of the sample goes to the ten largest clones.

The study at large found these results: At baseline, clonality was higher than in age-matched healthy donors and showed a strong correlation with circulating CD8+ T-cell counts. Public clonotypes were rare and either shrank or stayed stable during treatment, and the rise in clonality at ibrutinib response reflected expansion of private clonotypes. Clonality increased at ibrutinib response, stayed stable in sustained remission, and fell back toward baseline at progression. Sustained-remission and progressing patients did not have matched sampling times, and lymph node repertoires were not examined.

For TCR beta library preparation, around 2.2 micrograms of genomic DNA was extracted from cryopreserved PBMCs. Longitudinal blood samples from CLL patients receiving ibrutinib monotherapy were subjected to high-throughput TCR beta sequencing. The patients took part in an open-label, single-center phase 2 trial of ibrutinib monotherapy. As to this clone: Its binding antigen is unknown. No base quality information exists; no much larger clone differs at one position.

The rearrangement joined TRBV6-1 to TRBJ2-2; the D region possibly corresponds to TRBD1 (5 bases align). Source: PBMCs, taken at a roughly 25-month disease-progression time point, from a patient treated with ibrutinib. The clonotype comes from a human donor with chronic lymphocytic leukemia. The bases are TGTGCCAGCAGTGAAGAGTGGCAGGGATACACCGGGGAGCTGTTTTTT. Translation gives CASSEEWQGYTGELFF.